This T cell receptor (beta chain) derives from a study of T cells after posttransplantation cyclophosphamide. V dropped 0 bases and J dropped 5; count of bases not matched to a gene: 2. The CDR3 has 15 amino acids. Germline lookup yields CDR1 MNHEY and CDR2 SVGAGI. Controls had myeloablative marrow grafts with methotrexate and calcineurin inhibitor, sampled at 1 year. Sequencing used immunoSEQ multiplex PCR; TCRdb keeps in-frame clones, though not all of them. The data hold over 8,500 clones, with more than 70% observed a single time. The receptor comes from a male patient in his 50s who received an allogeneic stem cell transplant from an unrelated donor, was CMV-positive, and had chronic GVHD only. Some of the T cells may derive from the graft donor. This chain links TRBV6-5 with TRBJ2-4; 9 nucleotides align to TRBD2. The input for sequencing was PBMCs, taken 420 to 450 days after allogeneic stem cell transplant with calcineurin inhibitor and methotrexate. CDR3 in amino acids: CASSYSGLAENIQYF. DNA of the CDR3: TGTGCCAGCAGTTACTCGGGACTAGCAGAAAACATTCAGTACTTC.